One sample yielded the 10 T cell receptor beta chains listed below, sequenced in a study of cytomegalovirus exposure and HLA in healthy donors (TCRdb year 2017). Library generation was performed with the immunoSEQ multiplex PCR assay. The multiplex PCR relied on a mix of 60 forward primers for TCR Vbeta segments and 13 reverse primers for TCR Jbeta segments. TCRdb stores this immuneACCESS table with in-frame sequences only. Part of the clones is absent; in the studies checked, under half of the shortfall reflects unresolved V genes, and no reason is known for the rest. The table for this sample lists around 220,000 clones; about 74% of them were counted only once. The ten largest clones add up to about 1.9% of the sample. The specimen sequenced was PBMCs. The receptors derive from a woman aged 25 to 39 in good health and CMV-seronegative.

This clone was seen only a few times. The chain recombines TRBV4-1 with TRBJ2-7, with a possible D match to TRBD1 (6 bases). The ends were cut back, 0 bases at V and 3 bases at J, with 9 bases in the middle. The CDR3 has 14 amino acids. From germline, CDR1 is MGHRA and CDR2 YSYEKL. This CDR3 reads CASSQEGALYEQYF. CDR3 coding DNA: TGCGCCAGCAGCCAAGAGGGGGCCCTCTACGAGCAGTACTTC.

This chain joins TRBV25-1 and TRBJ1-4; D call uncertain. Germline CDR1 and CDR2: MGHDK and SYGVNS. V shed 1 base and J shed 8 bases, with 20 bases lying between them. The CDR3 contains 17 residues. The DNA of the CDR3 is TGTGCCAGCAGTGAATCTCCCGCGGGTAAGGGAGGGGAAAAACTGTTTTTT. This sequence encodes CASSESPAGKGGEKLFF.

The rearrangement links TRBV19 to TRBJ2-3; D remains unclear. Germline V CDR1 and CDR2: LNHDA, SQIVND (reference sequence). This CDR3 comprises 16 residues. Trimming left V 6 bases short and J 8 bases short, with 24 bases between. The DNA for the CDR3 is TGTGCCAGTAGCAAGAAGAGCGCCAACCGGCGCGGTACGCAGTATTTT. Its protein is CASSKKSANRRGTQYF. The full variable domain, its missing parts supplied by reference TRBV19 and TRBJ2-3, is DGGITQSPKYLFRKEGQNVTLSCEQNLNHDAMYWYRQDPGQGLRLIYYSQIVNDFQKGDIAEGYSVSREKKESFPLTVTSAQKNPTAFYLCASSKKSANRRGTQYFGPGTRLTVL.

This clone occurred a few times. The chain couples TRBV2 to TRBJ1-2; perhaps TRBD1 as D (5 bases). The CDR3 extends over 13 amino acids. V was cut by 2 bases and J by 5 bases, with 9 bases left in between. Germline loops: CDR1 SNHLY, CDR2 FYNNEI. The CDR3 loop is CASSESQGYGYTF. CDR3 DNA sequence: TGTGCCAGCAGTGAATCCCAGGGTTATGGCTACACCTTC.

V is TRBV7-3 and J is TRBJ2-5, with 8 bases that match TRBD2. CDR1 is SGHTA, CDR2 FQGTGA, per germline. There are 14 residues in the CDR3. Trimming removed 2 bases from V and 5 bases from J; junction bases left unmatched: 4. The CDR3 spells CASSLGSGGETQYF. Here the CDR3 DNA reads TGTGCCAGCAGCTTAGGATCGGGGGGGGAGACCCAGTACTTC.

This clone appeared once. The chain recombines TRBV11-2 with TRBJ1-1; D perhaps matches TRBD1 (5 bases). V gave up 4 bases and J gave up 5 bases, with 17 bases separating them. From germline, CDR1 is SGHAT and CDR2 FQNNGV. This CDR3 spans 15 amino acids. The chain's CDR3 is CASSSLGWGGTEAFF. CDR3 nucleotide sequence: TGTGCCAGCAGCTCGTTGGGATGGGGGGGAACTGAAGCTTTCTTT.

The chain couples TRBV7-9 to TRBJ2-6; 8 nucleotides line up with TRBD2. Per the germline V gene, CDR1 is SEHNR and CDR2 is FQNEAQ (reference sequence). The CDR3 has 16 amino acids. J was trimmed by 0 bases and V by 7 bases; bases with no gene match: 5. The CDR3 loop reads CASTARGGSGANVLTF. CDR3 nucleotide sequence: TGTGCCAGCACCGCCCGGGGGGGCTCTGGGGCCAACGTCCTGACTTTC.

The rearrangement links TRBV7-9 to TRBJ1-2, with 7 bases identical to TRBD1. V lost 7 bases and J lost 4; bases outside the gene matches: 9. The CDR3 is 14 residues long. CDR1 and CDR2 from the germline V gene are SEHNR and FQNEAQ (reference sequence). Here the CDR3 reads CASTGIGGSYGYTF. The CDR3 nucleotides read TGTGCCAGCACCGGCATAGGGGGCAGCTATGGCTACACCTTC.

This rearrangement joins TRBV5-1 to TRBJ2-7; 9 positions match TRBD1. Germline V gene lookup returns CDR1 SGHRS and CDR2 YFSETQ. CDR3 length: 13 residues. The ends lost 0 bases at V and 7 bases at J; junction bases unmatched: 2. CDR3 coding DNA: TGCGCCAGCAGCTTGGAGACAGGGGGGGAGCAGTACTTC. Translated, it gives CASSLETGGEQYF.

The chain is built from TRBV28 and TRBJ2-7; the match to TRBD2 covers 13 bases. V lost 5 bases and J lost 4; bases outside the gene matches: 11. CDR3 length equals 17 residues. Germline values: CDR1 MDHEN, CDR2 SYDVKM. The chain's CDR3 is CASSPPPGLAGLYEQYF. In DNA form, the CDR3 reads TGTGCCAGCAGTCCCCCCCCGGGACTAGCGGGGCTGTACGAGCAGTACTTC.